This record looks at one TCR beta chain sequence and its context. Its antigen remains undetermined. Qualities for individual bases were not recorded, and no much larger clone is one base off. Another Seattle source contributed samples from volunteer blood donors who had recovered from COVID-19. Whole blood was collected in K2EDTA tubes by collaborating institutions according to the institutions' own protocols. Collaborator samples were shipped for TCRbeta analysis as frozen whole blood, isolated PBMCs, or DNA extracted from either sample type. V is cut back by 4 bases and J by 3 bases, with 4 bases in the junction unmatched. Looking up the germline V gene yields CDR1 ENHRY and CDR2 SYGVKD. The cysteine opens and the phenylalanine closes a CDR3 of 14 amino acids. Only the CDR3 DNA is retained, 42 bases long and in frame from the first base. These data originate in a study of blood T cell repertoires in COVID-19 (dated by TCRdb to about 2020). With regard to the full study: Collaborator samples came from the United States, Italy and Spain and covered acute and convalescent phases of COVID-19. The sample metadata nearly always contained a de-identified subject ID, COVID-19 status, age in years and sex. Deeply sampled blood TCRbeta repertoires from subjects exposed to, actively infected with, or recovered from COVID-19 were included in the dataset. A freely available public database, intended as a resource for researchers studying the immune response to SARS-CoV-2, is where the repertoires were released. Where available, HLA class I and class II types were taken from metadata supplied by the sample provider and were not determined by assay-based typing. The samples were drawn from two sources: the first 160 participants of the ongoing ImmuneRACE study, and 1,000 to 1,500 subjects contributed by 6 global collaborators. The material from the prospective study consisted of cDNA or gDNA derived from T cells, B-cell-depleted T cells, or PBMCs. The paper as a whole reports these results and caveats: How much clinical and demographic metadata was included differed by source and by participant, and the metadata was provided uncurated.

The immunoSEQ Assay, a bias-controlled multiplex PCR, was used to amplify TCRbeta CDR3 regions from genomic DNA. Processing in the source paper ran as follows. Nucleated cell counts per sample were estimated from amplification of reference gene primers within the assay. To quantify the absolute abundance of each unique TCRbeta CDR3 rearrangement, sequence reads were collapsed and filtered. For each sample, productive Simpson clonality was calculated as the square root of Simpson's diversity index over productive rearrangements. TCRdb took over this immuneACCESS table, retaining in-frame rearrangements with V and J assigned. Such tables are incomplete; in checked studies, under half of the missing clones stem from an unresolved V gene, and the remainder is unexplained. That table furnishes V, J and clone size, whereas the DNA furnished D and trimming. In all, the sample holds hundreds of thousands of clones, and 88% of those were seen once. Of the sample, roughly 7% falls within the top ten clones.

The chain employs TRBV10-3 and TRBJ1-1, with 8 bases matching TRBD1. This receptor was identified in a woman between 25 and 40 years old who had recovered from COVID-19. The source material was peripheral blood. The encoded CDR3 is CAISVKTGDTEAFF. The nucleotide sequence reads TGTGCCATCAGTGTGAAGACAGGGGACACTGAAGCTTTCTTT.